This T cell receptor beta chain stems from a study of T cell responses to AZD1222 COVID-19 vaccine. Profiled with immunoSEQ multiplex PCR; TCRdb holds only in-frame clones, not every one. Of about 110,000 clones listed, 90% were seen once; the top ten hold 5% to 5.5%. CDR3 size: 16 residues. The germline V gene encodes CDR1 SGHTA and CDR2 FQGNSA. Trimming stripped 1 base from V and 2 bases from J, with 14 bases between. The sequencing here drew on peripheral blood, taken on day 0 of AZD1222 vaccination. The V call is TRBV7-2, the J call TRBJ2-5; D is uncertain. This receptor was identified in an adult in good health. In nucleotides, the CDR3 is TGTGCCAGCAGCTTAGTACTGGCCCTGAGGCAAGAGACCCAGTACTTC. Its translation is CASSLVLALRQETQYF.